This is a list of T cell receptor beta chains from one sample in a study of patients and donors after allogeneic stem cell transplantation. TCRdb ran MiXCR on the RT-PCR reads and lists one entry per CDR3 protein. This repertoire shows roughly 960,000 distinct CDR3 sequences, more than 15% found once; its top ten account for around 6%. Material for sequencing was blood, either unsorted or a sorted T cell fraction (not recorded which). These TCRs come from a human donor who was either an allogeneic HSCT recipient or a stem cell or donor lymphocyte infusion donor (not recorded which). It is not recorded whose cells these are; they may come from a transplant donor. The CDR3 runs from the conserved cysteine through the conserved F or W. D genes are given only for firm matches. Size values are once, few and many counts, or a class for expanded clones, and some rows have none.

V	size	J	D	CDR3	DNA
TRBV5-6	many	TRBJ2-7	NA	CASSFTGTYEQYF	TGTGCCAGCAGCTTCACAGGAACCTACGAGCAGTACTTC
TRBV6-1	NA	TRBJ2-1	NA	CASGLGTPRGNEQFF	TGTGCCAGCGGCCTTGGGACCCCGCGTGGAAATGAGCAGTTCTTC
TRBV12-3/TRBV12-4	NA	TRBJ2-1	TRBD2	CASSRTSGSSSEQFF	TGTGCCAGCAGTCGGACTAGCGGGAGTAGCAGTGAGCAGTTCTTC
TRBV29-1	NA	TRBJ2-4	NA	CSVEDFGPGLAKNIQYF	TGCAGCGTTGAAGATTTCGGGCCAGGACTAGCCAAAAACATTCAGTACTTC
TRBV5-6	many	TRBJ1-2	TRBD1	CASRTDRVPGGYTF	TGTGCCAGCAGGACGGACAGGGTCCCTGGTGGCTACACCTTC
TRBV4-3	NA	TRBJ2-7	NA	CASSQDSGPSYEQYF	TGCGCCAGCAGCCAAGATTCCGGACCGTCCTACGAGCAGTACTTC
TRBV12-3/TRBV12-4	NA	TRBJ1-1	NA	CASRRLTMNTEAFF	TGTGCCAGCAGGCGGTTAACTATGAACACTGAAGCTTTCTTT
TRBV5-1	NA	TRBJ2-1	TRBD2	CASSLELAGYRSYNEQFF	TGCGCCAGCAGCTTGGAGCTAGCGGGATATCGGTCCTACAATGAGCAGTTCTTC
TRBV27	NA	TRBJ1-1	TRBD1	CASSPQGQGFEAFF	TGTGCCAGCAGTCCCCAGGGACAGGGTTTTGAAGCTTTCTTT
TRBV24-1	few	TRBJ1-1	TRBD1	CATSDLSGGNTEAFF	TGTGCCACCAGTGACCTCTCAGGGGGGAACACTGAAGCTTTCTTT
TRBV24-1	few	TRBJ2-2	TRBD1	CATSDLSGQKNTGELFF	TGTGCCACCAGTGATTTGTCGGGACAGAAGAACACCGGGGAGCTGTTTTTT
TRBV6-5	many	TRBJ1-1	TRBD1	CASSYRQGNTEAFF	TGTGCCAGCAGTTATCGACAGGGGAACACTGAAGCTTTCTTT
TRBV27	NA	TRBJ2-1	NA	CASSSPRGGYNNEQFF	TGTGCCAGCAGCTCGCCCAGGGGGGGCTACAACAATGAGCAGTTCTTC
TRBV12-3/TRBV12-4	many	TRBJ2-3	NA	CASSFRPDSPDTQYF	TGTGCCAGCAGTTTCCGCCCAGACTCTCCAGATACGCAGTATTTT
TRBV20-1	NA	TRBJ1-2	NA	CSADALYGYTF	TGCAGTGCCGATGCCCTCTATGGCTACACCTTC
TRBV4-2	many	TRBJ2-7	TRBD2	CASSQDIGTGGHEQYF	TGTGCCAGCAGCCAAGACATAGGGACGGGAGGGCACGAGCAGTACTTC
TRBV5-1	many	TRBJ2-5	NA	CASGQETQYF	TGTGCCAGCGGACAAGAGACCCAGTACTTC
TRBV2	NA	TRBJ1-1	NA	CASTGLNTEAFF	TGTGCCAGCACGGGGTTGAACACTGAAGCTTTCTTT
TRBV5-1	NA	TRBJ1-5	NA	CASSRHPTDSNQPQHF	TGCGCCAGCAGCCGCCACCCGACGGATAGCAATCAGCCCCAGCATTTT
TRBV7-9	NA	TRBJ1-3	TRBD1	CASSLWARGPGNTIYF	TGTGCCAGCAGCTTATGGGCCAGGGGGCCAGGAAACACCATATATTTT
TRBV12-3/TRBV12-4	many	TRBJ2-7	NA	CASSLTGRPPDEQYF	TGTGCCAGCAGTTTAACAGGCCGGCCTCCCGACGAGCAGTACTTC
TRBV6-5	NA	TRBJ1-6	NA	CASSYYREGNSPLHF	TGTGCCAGCAGTTACTACAGGGAGGGCAATTCACCCCTCCACTTT
TRBV18	NA	TRBJ1-6	TRBD1	CASSHKDRDNSPLHF	TGTGCCAGCTCACATAAAGACAGGGATAATTCACCCCTCCACTTT
TRBV20-1	NA	TRBJ2-7	TRBD2	CSAPGTSETQNEQYF	TGCAGTGCTCCCGGGACTAGCGAAACACAGAACGAGCAGTACTTC
TRBV6-1	NA	TRBJ2-7	TRBD2	CASRRGSLAGEYEQYF	TGTGCCAGCCGTCGTGGTTCGCTAGCGGGGGAATACGAGCAGTACTTC
TRBV5-6	NA	TRBJ2-1	TRBD2	CASSSGTSGEWFYNEQFF	TGTGCCAGCAGCTCGGGGACTAGCGGGGAGTGGTTCTACAATGAGCAGTTCTTC